In its sample, the clone carrying this T cell receptor beta chain was seen once. The CDR3 spans 13 residues. Germline V gives CDR1 LNHDA, CDR2 SQIVND (reference sequence). V was cut by 6 bases and J by 3 bases, with 11 bases left in between. This entry comes from a study of blood T cell repertoires in COVID-19. Libraries were prepared by immunoSEQ multiplex PCR; TCRdb keeps only in-frame clonotypes and omits some of them. This sample has 100,000 to 150,000 clones, with approximately 80% found just once. The sequencing sample was made of peripheral blood. The clonotype originates from a woman aged 45-60 years with acute or convalescent COVID-19. The V and J genes are TRBV19 and TRBJ1-2; D is ambiguous. In DNA form, the CDR3 reads TGTGCCAGTAGCCCAGCGGGGTACTATGGCTACACCTTC. Translating gives CASSPAGYYGYTF.